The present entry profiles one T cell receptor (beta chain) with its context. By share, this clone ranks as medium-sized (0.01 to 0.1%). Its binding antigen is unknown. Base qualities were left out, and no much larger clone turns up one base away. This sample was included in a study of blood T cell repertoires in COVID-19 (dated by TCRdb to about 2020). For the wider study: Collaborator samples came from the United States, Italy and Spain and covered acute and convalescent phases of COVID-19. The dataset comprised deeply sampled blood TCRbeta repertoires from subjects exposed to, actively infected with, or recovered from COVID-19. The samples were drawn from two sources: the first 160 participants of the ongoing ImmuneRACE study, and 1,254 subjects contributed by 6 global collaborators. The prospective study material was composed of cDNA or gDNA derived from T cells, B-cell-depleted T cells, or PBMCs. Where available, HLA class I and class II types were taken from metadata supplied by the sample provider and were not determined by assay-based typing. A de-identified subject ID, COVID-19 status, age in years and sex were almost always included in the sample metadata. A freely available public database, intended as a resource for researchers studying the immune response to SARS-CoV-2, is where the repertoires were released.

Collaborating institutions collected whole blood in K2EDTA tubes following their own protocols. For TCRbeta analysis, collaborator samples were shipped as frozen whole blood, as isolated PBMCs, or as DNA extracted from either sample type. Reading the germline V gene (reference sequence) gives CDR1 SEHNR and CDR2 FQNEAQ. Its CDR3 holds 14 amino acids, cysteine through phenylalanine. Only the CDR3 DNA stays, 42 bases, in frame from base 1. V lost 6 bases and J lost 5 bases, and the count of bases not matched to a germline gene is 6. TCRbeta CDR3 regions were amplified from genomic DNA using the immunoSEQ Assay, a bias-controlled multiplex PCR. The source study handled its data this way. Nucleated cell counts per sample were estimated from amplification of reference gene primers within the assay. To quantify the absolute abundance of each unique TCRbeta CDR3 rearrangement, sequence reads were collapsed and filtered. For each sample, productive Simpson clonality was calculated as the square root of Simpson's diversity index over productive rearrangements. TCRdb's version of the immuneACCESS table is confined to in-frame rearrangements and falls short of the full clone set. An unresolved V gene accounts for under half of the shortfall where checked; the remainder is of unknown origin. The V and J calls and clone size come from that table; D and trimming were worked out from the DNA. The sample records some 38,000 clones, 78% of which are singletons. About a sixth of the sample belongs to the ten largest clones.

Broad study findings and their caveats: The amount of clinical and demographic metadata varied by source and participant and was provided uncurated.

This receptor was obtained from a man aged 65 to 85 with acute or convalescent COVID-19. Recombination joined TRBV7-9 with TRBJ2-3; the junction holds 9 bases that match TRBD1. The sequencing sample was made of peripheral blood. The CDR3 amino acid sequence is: CASSPGQGRDTQYF. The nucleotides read TGTGCCAGCAGTCCGGGACAGGGTAGAGATACGCAGTATTTT.